This is a list of T cell receptor beta chains from one sample in a study of blood T cell repertoires in COVID-19. TCRdb keeps only in-frame clones here, not all; method: immunoSEQ multiplex PCR. Here the sample spans 300,000 to 350,000 clones, approximately 90% being singletons. The source material was peripheral blood. These TCRs come from a man between 18 and 29 years old with active or convalescent COVID-19. Each CDR3 is given with its conserved first and last residue. D genes are given only for firm matches. Part of the rows lack a size; the others show once, few, many or a class for expanded clones.

>.|TRBV27|TRBJ2-1|TRBD1
TGTGCCAGCAGTTCACAGGGGGCAGGAGGTTCCAATGAGCAGTTCTTC
CASSSQGAGGSNEQFF
>.|TRBV6-2/TRBV6-3|TRBJ1-5|.
TGTGCCAGCAGTTGGCCCGGGGAGCCCCAGCATTTT
CASSWPGEPQHF
>.|TRBV10-3|TRBJ2-5|.
TGTGCCACTCTTAGCGGGACAGGGTACCCGGGGACCCAGTACTTC
CATLSGTGYPGTQYF
>.|TRBV9|TRBJ2-6|.
TGTGCCAGCAGAGCATCTAGGACTGGGGCCAACGTCCTGACTTTC
CASRASRTGANVLTF
>.|TRBV5-1|TRBJ1-5|TRBD1
TGCGCCAGCAGCCCGGGACAGGCGAATCAGCCCCAGCATTTT
CASSPGQANQPQHF
>.|TRBV3-1/TRBV3-2|TRBJ2-3|.
TGTGCCAGCAGCCAAGTTGCGGGGGCCACAACAGATACGCAGTATTTT
CASSQVAGATTDTQYF
>.|TRBV9|TRBJ2-5|TRBD2
TGTGCCAGCAGCGGACTAGCGGGAGGGTTTGAGACCCAGTACTTC
CASSGLAGGFETQYF
>.|TRBV27|TRBJ2-1|TRBD2
TGTGCCAGCAGAAAGGGACTAGCGGGCTTAAGTAGCTCCTACAATGAGCAGTTCTTC
CASRKGLAGLSSSYNEQFF
>.|TRBV7-6|TRBJ2-4|.
TGTGCCAGCAGCTTAGAAGCAGGAAACATTCAGTACTTC
CASSLEAGNIQYF
>.|TRBV5-1|TRBJ2-1|.
TGCGCCAGCAGCTTGAATCCAATGGTCGGGAACAATGAGCAGTTCTTC
CASSLNPMVGNNEQFF
>.|TRBV6-5|TRBJ1-5|.
TGTGCCAGCAGCACCGGGACATTAGAGAATCAGCCCCAGCATTTT
CASSTGTLENQPQHF
>.|TRBV7-8|TRBJ2-7|TRBD2
TGTGCCAGCAGCTTAGCGGGAGGGGCTAGCGGGAATTACGAGCAGTACTTC
CASSLAGGASGNYEQYF
>few|TRBV18|TRBJ2-7|TRBD2
TGTGCCAGCTCACCACGGGTTGCGGGGGCCTACGAGCAGTACTTC
CASSPRVAGAYEQYF
>.|TRBV27|TRBJ2-1|.
TGTGCCAGCAGTTTATCGTCGGCGGACAATGAGCAGTTCTTC
CASSLSSADNEQFF
>.|TRBV28|TRBJ2-1|.
TGTGCCAGCAGTTTACCTATTGACTTTAATGAGCAGTTCTTC
CASSLPIDFNEQFF
>.|TRBV15|TRBJ1-4|.
TGTGCCACCAGCAGACAGGGATTCAATGAAAAACTGTTTTTT
CATSRQGFNEKLFF
>.|TRBV4-1|TRBJ2-2|TRBD2
TGCGCCAGCAGCCAATACGGGGCCAGCGGGAAGAACACCGGGGAGCTGTTTTTT
CASSQYGASGKNTGELFF
>.|TRBV15|TRBJ1-1|.
TGTGCCACCAGCAGAGCTAGAAAACAGGTTAACACTGAAGCTTTCTTT
CATSRARKQVNTEAFF
>few|TRBV6-5|TRBJ1-2|TRBD1
TGTGCCAGCACCCGGCAACAGGGGCTCAAAGGCTACACCTTC
CASTRQQGLKGYTF
>once|TRBV29-1|TRBJ2-7|TRBD1
TGCAGCGTTGTGACAGGGGGACTCTACGAGCAGTACTTC
CSVVTGGLYEQYF
>.|TRBV6-2/TRBV6-3|TRBJ2-2|.
TGTGCCAGCAGCAGGACAGTTAACACCGGGGAGCTGTTTTTT
CASSRTVNTGELFF
>.|TRBV4-1|TRBJ1-1|.
TGCGCCAGCAGCCAAGAGTCTAATGGAGCTTTCTTT
CASSQESNGAFF
>.|TRBV7-9|TRBJ2-3|TRBD1
TGTGCCAGCAGCTCGGTGACGGGACAGGCCTACGATACGCAGTATTTT
CASSSVTGQAYDTQYF
>.|TRBV7-2|TRBJ1-2|.
TGTGCCAGCAGCTCAGGAGACAGGCGATATGGCTACACCTTC
CASSSGDRRYGYTF
>.|TRBV19|TRBJ1-2|.
TGTGCCAGTAGAACAGCCCCACAACCTAACTATGGCTACACCTTC
CASRTAPQPNYGYTF
>.|TRBV6-5|TRBJ1-6|.
TGTGCCAGCACTATGCCCCACGGGTATAATTCACCCCTCCACTTT
CASTMPHGYNSPLHF
>.|TRBV5-6|TRBJ1-5|TRBD1
TGTGCCAGCAGCCACGGGACAGGTTTACAGCCCCAGCATTTT
CASSHGTGLQPQHF
>.|TRBV2|TRBJ1-1|TRBD1
TGTGCCAGCAGGGACAGGGTGAACACTGAAGCTTTCTTT
CASRDRVNTEAFF
>.|TRBV19|TRBJ1-1|.
TGTGCCAGTAGTATAGATCTCGGTAGAGTCACTGAAGCTTTCTTT
CASSIDLGRVTEAFF
>few|TRBV3-1/TRBV3-2|TRBJ2-7|TRBD2
TGTGCCAGCAGCCCGACTAGCGGGAGCTTCCACGAGCAGTACTTC
CASSPTSGSFHEQYF
>few|TRBV19|TRBJ1-6|TRBD1
TGTGCCAGTAGTATTCCAAGACAGGGATTGGCTTCACCCCTCCACTTT
CASSIPRQGLASPLHF
>.|TRBV18|TRBJ1-4|.
TGTGCCAGCTCACTTCATAAAATAGGCAGGAATGAAAAACTGTTTTTT
CASSLHKIGRNEKLFF
>.|TRBV2|TRBJ1-5|.
TGTGCCAGCAGTCTAAATACCCCGGCCCAGCATTTT
CASSLNTPAQHF
>.|TRBV27|TRBJ2-1|TRBD1
TGTGCCAGCAACTCACGGCGGACAGGGTTCCACAATGAGCAGTTCTTC
CASNSRRTGFHNEQFF
>few|TRBV5-1|TRBJ1-2|.
TGCGCCAGCAGCTTGAATGCGGGGGACTCTGGCTACACCTTC
CASSLNAGDSGYTF
>.|TRBV19|TRBJ2-2|TRBD1
TGTGCCAGTAGTCCGGGACAGGGGGCCGGGGAGCTGTTTTTT
CASSPGQGAGELFF
>.|TRBV5-1|TRBJ2-7|TRBD2
TGCGCCAGCAGGCGGGAGGGGTTCGAGCAGTACTTC
CASRREGFEQYF
>.|TRBV28|TRBJ1-1|.
TGTGCCAGCAGTACGGGGAACACTGAAGCTTTCTTT
CASSTGNTEAFF
>.|TRBV2|TRBJ2-2|.
TGTGCCAGCAGCCCCCCCGGGTCGAGCACCGGGGAGCTGTTTTTT
CASSPPGSSTGELFF
>.|TRBV3-1/TRBV3-2|TRBJ2-3|TRBD2
TGTGCCAGCAGCCAGGAAGGACTAGCGGGTGCAGATACGCAGTATTTT
CASSQEGLAGADTQYF
>.|TRBV5-6|TRBJ2-1|.
TGTGCCAGCAGTCGGGACTCCGGCGGGGAGCAGTTCTTC
CASSRDSGGEQFF
>once|TRBV6-6|TRBJ1-1|TRBD1
TGTGCCAGCAGTCCACGGGGGGACAGGAGGAACACTGAAGCTTTCTTT
CASSPRGDRRNTEAFF
>few|TRBV9|TRBJ1-2|TRBD1
TGTGCCAGCAGCAAGGGACAGGGGAGGGCCTATGGCTACACCTTC
CASSKGQGRAYGYTF
>.|TRBV6-2/TRBV6-3|TRBJ1-6|.
TGTGCCAGCAGCTTGAGAGGTTATTCACCCCTCCACTTT
CASSLRGYSPLHF
>.|TRBV9|TRBJ1-4|TRBD1
TGTGCCAGCAGCCTGCGACAGGGGGCGGATGAAAAACTGTTTTTT
CASSLRQGADEKLFF
>.|TRBV19|TRBJ1-3|TRBD1
TGTGCCAGTACCCACCGGGACAGCTCTGGAAACACCATATATTTT
CASTHRDSSGNTIYF
>.|TRBV7-9|TRBJ1-3|.
TGTGCCAGCGGACCGGTTGACAGCGGAAACACCATATATTTT
CASGPVDSGNTIYF
>.|TRBV10-2|TRBJ1-1|.
TGCGCCAGCAGTGAGTCGCGGACTGAAGCTTTCTTT
CASSESRTEAFF
>.|TRBV11-2|TRBJ2-2|TRBD2
TGTGCCAGCAGCTCCAGTCGGGAGGGGGCCGGGGAGCTGTTTTTT
CASSSSREGAGELFF
>.|TRBV9|TRBJ2-4|.
TGTGCCAGCAGCGGGGGACTAGCCAAAAACATTCAGTACTTC
CASSGGLAKNIQYF
>.|TRBV27|TRBJ2-7|.
TGTGCCAGCAGTTTCTCAGACAGATTCGAGCAGTACTTC
CASSFSDRFEQYF
>.|TRBV7-8|TRBJ2-1|TRBD1
TGTGCCAGCAGGGACCTCCCGACAGGGGGCTTCGATGAGCAGTTCTTC
CASRDLPTGGFDEQFF
>.|TRBV4-1|TRBJ1-5|.
TGCGCCAGCAGCCAAGAAGGGGTAGTCAATCAGCCCCAGCATTTT
CASSQEGVVNQPQHF
>.|TRBV10-3|TRBJ1-1|.
TGTGCCATCAGCCCAGGGACTGAAGCTTTCTTT
CAISPGTEAFF
>.|TRBV28|TRBJ2-7|TRBD2
TGTGCCAGCAGCAGCCGGACTAGCGGGGAGCGCTGGCCCTACGAGCAGTACTTC
CASSSRTSGERWPYEQYF
>.|TRBV11-2|TRBJ2-1|TRBD2
TGTGCCAGCAGCTTAGGCCCTAGCGGGGGCGAGCAGTTCTTC
CASSLGPSGGEQFF